This entry is about one TCR beta chain. The antigen is not known. The germline gene is not matched at one end of the junction; a read error may be the cause. The data were taken from a study of regulatory T cells in long-lasting Graves disease. The wider study: For under 3 months, newly diagnosed Graves' patients had been taking antithyroid drugs. Study-wide points: TCR diversity was lower in persistent than newly diagnosed Graves' disease.

TCR beta libraries were built with iRepertoire HTBI primers and Arm-PCR of CDR3 regions. In TCRdb, the multiplex PCR reads were re-called with MiXCR into one record per CDR3 protein. The sample records over 500,000 distinct CDR3 sequences, about 15% being singletons. There are 17 residues in the CDR3. Per the germline V gene, CDR1 is SGHDN and CDR2 is FVKESK. Time point here: newly diagnosed GD, antithyroid drugs for less than 3 months. Researchers made the TCR library from RNA that was extracted from PBMCs. Separately, the same data were catalogued under a study of T cells in Graves' hyperthyroidism and ophthalmopathy. That paper adds: Initially, a first-round RT-PCR of the TCR CDR3 employed the HTBI primer set. Within blood appeared most thyroid clonotypes that had expanded above 0.001.

This specimen consisted of peripheral blood mononuclear cells (PBMCs), obtained at new diagnosis, from a patient treated with antithyroid drugs. The chain joins TRBV14 to TRBJ2-7, with unresolved D. This sequence was found in a woman between 25 and 40 years old with Graves disease. CDR3 nucleotides: TGTGCCAGCAACCAAGATTTGCGTAAGGTGCCGCACTACGAGCAGTACTTC. Protein: CASNQDLRKVPHYEQYF.